Listed below are T cell receptor beta chains from one sample, sequenced in a study of T cells in Graves' hyperthyroidism and ophthalmopathy. MiXCR, run by TCRdb on the multiplex PCR reads, gives a single entry per CDR3 protein. The table has around 720,000 distinct CDR3 sequences, 30% to 40% seen once; the top ten hold around 29%. The source material was blood. These receptors all come from a woman aged 40 to 55 with Graves' hyperthyroidism. Each CDR3 is given with its conserved first and last residue. The D gene is left open where the match is weak. Not all rows give a size; the values are once, few, many and, for expanded clones, a class.

cdr3_nt,cdr3_aa,j_call,d_call,v_call,clone_size,cdr3_length
TGTGCCAGCAGCTTAAACAGGGGGGGAGAGACCCAGTACTTC,CASSLNRGGETQYF,TRBJ2-5,NA,TRBV7-2,many,14
TGCGCCAGCAGCCCCCGGATGGGACTAGCGGGAAACGAGCAGTACTTC,CASSPRMGLAGNEQYF,TRBJ2-7,TRBD2,TRBV5-1,few,16
TGCGCCAGCAGCCAAGCCGCCCTTGGGGTCTACGAGCAGTACTTC,CASSQAALGVYEQYF,TRBJ2-7,NA,TRBV4-1,few,15
TGTGCCAGCAGCTTAATGGGGGACAGGGGTGAAGAGCAGTACTTC,CASSLMGDRGEEQYF,TRBJ2-7,TRBD1,TRBV7-2,NA,15
TGCGCCAGCAGCCAACCCCAGGGGGCTGGGGCCAACGTCCTGACTTTC,CASSQPQGAGANVLTF,TRBJ2-6,TRBD1,TRBV4-3,NA,16
TGTGCCAGCCTAAGAGAATACGACGTGAACACTGAAGCTTTCTTT,CASLREYDVNTEAFF,TRBJ1-1,NA,TRBV2,many,15
TGTGCCAGCAGCCACACGGGGAATGAAGCTTTCTTT,CASSHTGNEAFF,TRBJ1-1,NA,TRBV7-2,once,12
TGTGCCAGTAGTATCTATGGAATCCATAGCAATCAGCCCCAGCATTTT,CASSIYGIHSNQPQHF,TRBJ1-5,NA,TRBV19,few,16
TGTGCCAGCAGCCAGGAAGTGGGCAGGGGGAATTCACCCCTCCACTTT,CASSQEVGRGNSPLHF,TRBJ1-6,TRBD1,TRBV4-2,few,16
TGTGCCAGCAGACTGGACCTGGGAGGAGAGACCCAGTACTTC,CASRLDLGGETQYF,TRBJ2-5,NA,TRBV11-2,few,14
TGTGCCAGCAGTTTATTCCCGTCCCACAGGGGGCGGTACACTGAAGCTTTCTTT,CASSLFPSHRGRYTEAFF,TRBJ1-1,TRBD1,TRBV7-9,NA,18
TGCGCCAGCAGCCAATCCCCGGGAGGACAACAGACCCAGTACTTC,CASSQSPGGQQTQYF,TRBJ2-5,TRBD2,TRBV11-2,NA,15
TGTGCCAGCAGCTTGGAAGTGGGGGGCATCGGAAAACTGTTTTTT,CASSLEVGGIGKLFF,TRBJ1-4,NA,TRBV7-6,many,15
TGTGCCAGTAGTATGGTAGAAAACACTGAAGCTTTCTTT,CASSMVENTEAFF,TRBJ1-1,NA,TRBV19,few,13
TGTGCCATCTCGGGACAGGGATCTCAGCCCCAGCATTTT,CAISGQGSQPQHF,TRBJ1-5,TRBD1,TRBV10-3,NA,13
TGTGCCATCGGGACCGGGACAGTGAACACTGAAGCTTTCTTT,CAIGTGTVNTEAFF,TRBJ1-1,TRBD1,TRBV15,NA,14
TGCAGTGCGCCTGCTTGGACTGAAGCTTTCTTT,CSAPAWTEAFF,TRBJ1-1,NA,TRBV20-1,many,11
TGTGCCAGCAGTTACTTACGGGATCAGCCCCAGCATTTT,CASSYLRDQPQHF,TRBJ1-5,NA,TRBV6-5,few,13
TGTGCCAGCAGCCCTAGAAGCGCAGGGTGGGCCGGCTACACCTTC,CASSPRSAGWAGYTF,TRBJ1-2,NA,TRBV7-9,many,15
TGCAGTGTCGCGAGGGACGGGGGGGACGGTGAAGCTTTCTTT,CSVARDGGDGEAFF,TRBJ1-1,NA,TRBV20-1,NA,14
TGCAGTGCTGACAGGGGGCGGGGCGGCTACACCTTC,CSADRGRGGYTF,TRBJ1-2,TRBD1,TRBV20-1,many,12
TGTGCCATCAGTCTAGCGGGTTTTCAAGAGACCCAGTACTTC,CAISLAGFQETQYF,TRBJ2-5,TRBD2,TRBV10-3,few,14
TGTGCCAGCAGTTACTTAAGGACAGGGAAGGAAAAACTGTTTTTT,CASSYLRTGKEKLFF,TRBJ1-4,TRBD1,TRBV6-1,NA,15
TGTGCCAGCAGCACAAGCGTTGAGGGAGAGCAGTACTTC,CASSTSVEGEQYF,TRBJ2-7,NA,TRBV12-3/TRBV12-4,many,13
TGCGCCAGCAGCTTGGGACAGGATCTCCGGGCCAACGTCCTGACTTTC,CASSLGQDLRANVLTF,TRBJ2-6,NA,TRBV5-1,many,16
NA,CASSRAQEGGLHLRIQPQHF,TRBJ1-5,NA,TRBV25-1,many,20
TGTGCCAGCAGCTTAGACCGGGACAGGGTGGTGTACTTC,CASSLDRDRVVYF,TRBJ2-4,TRBD1,TRBV7-6,NA,13
TGTGCCAGTAGTACCCGCCGGACAGGGCGATGGATCCCCCTCCACTTT,CASSTRRTGRWIPLHF,TRBJ1-6,TRBD1,TRBV19,NA,16
TGTGCCACCAGTGATGCCGTGACAGGGAACACCGGGGAGCTGTTTTTT,CATSDAVTGNTGELFF,TRBJ2-2,NA,TRBV24-1,NA,16
TGCAGTGCCGGCCCGAGAGGCGGCTACACCTTC,CSAGPRGGYTF,TRBJ1-2,NA,TRBV20-1,many,11
TGTGCCAGCAGCTTACTAGCGGGAGGATTCACCGGGGAGCCGTTTTTT,CASSLLAGGFTGEPFF,TRBJ2-2,TRBD2,TRBV9,NA,16
TGTGCCAGCAGTCCTGGACAGGGCCAAGAGGCCCAGTACTTC,CASSPGQGQEAQYF,TRBJ2-5,TRBD1,TRBV12-3/TRBV12-4,NA,14
TGTGCCAGCAGCGGTTCGACGGGACACTTGAGAGGTGGCTACACCTTC,CASSGSTGHLRGGYTF,TRBJ1-2,NA,TRBV7-9,NA,16